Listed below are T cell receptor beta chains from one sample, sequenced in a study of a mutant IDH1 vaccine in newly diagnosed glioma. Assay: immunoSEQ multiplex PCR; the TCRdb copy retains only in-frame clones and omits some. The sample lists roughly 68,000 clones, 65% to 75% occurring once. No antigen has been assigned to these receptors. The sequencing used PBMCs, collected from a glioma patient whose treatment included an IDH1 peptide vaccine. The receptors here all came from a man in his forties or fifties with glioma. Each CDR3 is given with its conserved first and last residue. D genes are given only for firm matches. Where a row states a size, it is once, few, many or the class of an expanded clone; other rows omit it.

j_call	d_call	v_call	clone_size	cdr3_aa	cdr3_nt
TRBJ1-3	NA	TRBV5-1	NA	CASSSTGNVGNTIYF	TGCGCCAGCAGCTCAACAGGGAACGTTGGAAACACCATATATTTT
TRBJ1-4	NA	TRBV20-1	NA	CSASVGEKLFF	TGCAGTGCTAGTGTAGGCGAAAAACTGTTTTTT
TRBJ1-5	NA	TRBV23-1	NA	CASSLRRWNQPQHF	TGCGCCAGCAGTCTCAGGAGGTGGAATCAGCCCCAGCATTTT
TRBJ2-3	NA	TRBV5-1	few	CASSLEGVSTDTQYF	TGCGCCAGCAGCTTGGAGGGAGTATCCACAGATACGCAGTATTTT
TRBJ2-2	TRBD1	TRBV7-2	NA	CASSSNRGSTGELFF	TGTGCCAGCAGCTCCAACAGGGGGAGCACCGGGGAGCTGTTTTTT
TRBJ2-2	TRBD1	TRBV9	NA	CASSAGQGGWTGELFF	TGTGCCAGCAGCGCCGGACAGGGGGGGTGGACCGGGGAGCTGTTTTTT
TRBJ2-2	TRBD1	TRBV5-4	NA	CASSRGQGTTGELFF	TGTGCCAGCAGCCGAGGACAGGGGACGACCGGGGAGCTGTTTTTT
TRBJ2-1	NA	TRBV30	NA	CAWSQGFGVSYNEQFF	TGTGCCTGGAGTCAGGGTTTCGGGGTGTCCTACAATGAGCAGTTCTTC
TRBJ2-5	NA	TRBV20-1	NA	CSARDRRAQYF	TGCAGTGCTAGAGATCGGAGGGCCCAGTACTTC
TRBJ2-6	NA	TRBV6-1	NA	CASIWYSGANVLTF	TGTGCCAGCATCTGGTACTCTGGGGCCAACGTCCTGACTTTC
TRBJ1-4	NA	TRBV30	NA	CAWSVGRNEKLFF	TGTGCCTGGAGTGTGGGGAGGAATGAAAAACTGTTTTTT
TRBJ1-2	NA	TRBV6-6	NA	CASSYVGRGYTF	TGTGCCAGCAGTTACGTGGGAAGGGGCTACACCTTC
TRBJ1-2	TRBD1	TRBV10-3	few	CAISGWTGEGYGYTF	TGTGCCATCAGTGGGTGGACAGGGGAAGGCTATGGCTACACCTTC
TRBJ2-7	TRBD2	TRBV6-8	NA	CASSYSTSGGAGSYEQYF	TGTGCCAGCAGTTACTCGACTAGCGGGGGGGCCGGATCCTACGAGCAGTACTTC
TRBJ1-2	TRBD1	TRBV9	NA	CASSLTGGDYGYTF	TGTGCCAGCAGCTTGACAGGGGGGGACTATGGCTACACCTTC
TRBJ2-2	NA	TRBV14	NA	CASSQAGTVFTGELFF	TGTGCCAGCAGCCAAGCAGGGACCGTTTTCACCGGGGAGCTGTTTTTT
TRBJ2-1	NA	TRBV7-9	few	CASSQGGGLINEQFF	TGTGCCAGCAGCCAGGGGGGTGGTCTTATCAATGAGCAGTTCTTC
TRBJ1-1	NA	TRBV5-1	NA	CASSLGTAQGAFF	TGCGCCAGCAGCTTGGGGACGGCTCAGGGAGCTTTCTTT
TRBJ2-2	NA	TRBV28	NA	CASSLRATGELFF	TGTGCCAGCAGTCTCAGAGCCACCGGGGAGCTGTTTTTT
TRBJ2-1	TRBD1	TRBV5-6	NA	CASSRTGGAYNEQFF	TGTGCCAGCAGCAGGACAGGGGGGGCCTACAATGAGCAGTTCTTC
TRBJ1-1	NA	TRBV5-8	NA	CASSLGGGVLEAFF	TGTGCCAGCAGCTTGGGCGGGGGAGTTCTCGAAGCTTTCTTT
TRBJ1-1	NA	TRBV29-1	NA	CSVTENTEAFF	TGCAGCGTGACAGAGAACACTGAAGCTTTCTTT
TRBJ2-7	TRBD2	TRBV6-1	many	CASRLGGGAYEQYF	TGTGCCAGCAGGCTGGGGGGGGGAGCCTACGAGCAGTACTTC
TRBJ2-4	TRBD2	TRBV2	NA	CASSESRTRDGNIQYF	TGTGCCAGCAGTGAAAGTAGGACTAGGGATGGAAACATTCAGTACTTC
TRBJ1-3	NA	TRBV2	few	CASSVGRSGNTIYF	TGTGCCAGCAGTGTGGGTCGTTCTGGAAACACCATATATTTT
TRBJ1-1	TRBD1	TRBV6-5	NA	CASSYREGGSEAFF	TGTGCCAGCAGTTATCGCGAAGGGGGCTCCGAAGCTTTCTTT
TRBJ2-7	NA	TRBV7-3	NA	CASSPYRQFSYEQYF	TGTGCCAGCAGCCCGTACAGACAGTTCTCCTACGAGCAGTACTTC
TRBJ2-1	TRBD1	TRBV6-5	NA	CASSSMGQVIHEQFF	TGTGCCAGCAGTTCAATGGGACAGGTCATCCATGAGCAGTTCTTC
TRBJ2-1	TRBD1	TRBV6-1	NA	CASIAGGFGEQFF	TGTGCCAGCATAGCAGGGGGCTTTGGGGAGCAGTTCTTC
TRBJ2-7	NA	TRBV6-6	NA	CASSPGPPVEQYF	TGTGCCAGCAGTCCCGGGCCCCCCGTCGAGCAGTACTTC
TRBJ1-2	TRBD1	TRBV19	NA	CASRRDRGDYGYTF	TGTGCCAGTAGAAGGGACAGGGGAGACTATGGCTACACCTTC
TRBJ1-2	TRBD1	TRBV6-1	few	CASSDTGTGPNYGYTF	TGTGCCAGCAGTGATACCGGGACAGGGCCTAACTATGGCTACACCTTC
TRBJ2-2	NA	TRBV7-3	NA	CASSFSGNTGELFF	TGTGCCAGCAGCTTTAGCGGGAACACCGGGGAGCTGTTTTTT
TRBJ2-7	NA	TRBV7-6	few	CASTEGDCSYEQYF	TGTGCCAGCACGGAGGGGGATTGCTCCTACGAGCAGTACTTC
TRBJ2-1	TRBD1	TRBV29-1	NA	CSVEGTGRSYNEQFF	TGCAGCGTTGAAGGGACAGGGCGCTCCTACAATGAGCAGTTCTTC
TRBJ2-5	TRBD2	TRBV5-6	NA	CASSLEGLAGETQYF	TGTGCCAGCAGCTTGGAGGGACTAGCGGGGGAGACCCAGTACTTC
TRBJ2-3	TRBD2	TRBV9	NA	CASSPRTSGSSTDTQYF	TGTGCCAGCAGCCCAAGGACTAGCGGTTCTAGCACAGATACGCAGTATTTT
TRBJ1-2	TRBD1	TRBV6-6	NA	CASSYSPGTGVVGYTF	TGTGCCAGCAGTTACTCGCCGGGGACAGGGGTTGTTGGCTACACCTTC
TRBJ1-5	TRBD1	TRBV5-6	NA	CASSFRQGFQGSQHF	TGTGCCAGCAGCTTCAGACAGGGGTTTCAAGGGTCCCAGCATTTT
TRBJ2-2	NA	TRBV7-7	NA	CASSHGANTGELFF	TGTGCTAGCAGCCACGGCGCGAACACCGGGGAGCTGTTTTTT
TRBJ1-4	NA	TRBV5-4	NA	CASSRNPGRNNEKLFF	TGTGCCAGCAGCCGGAACCCAGGACGGAATAATGAAAAACTGTTTTTT
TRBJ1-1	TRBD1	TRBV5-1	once	CASSSRGQNTEAFF	TGCGCCAGCAGCTCCAGGGGGCAGAACACTGAAGCTTTCTTT
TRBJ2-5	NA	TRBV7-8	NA	CASSPDRGGETQYF	TGTGCCAGCAGCCCGGACCGGGGAGGAGAGACCCAGTACTTC